A selection of T cell receptor beta chains follows, all from one sample in a study of beta chain features in type 1 diabetes. TCRdb's copy holds only in-frame clones and misses some; the assay was immunoSEQ multiplex PCR. The data contain fewer than 250,000 clones, about 63% of them seen just once; the ten biggest clones take up about 0.05%. Source material: naive CD4+ T cells from blood. All receptors derive from a man aged 25 to 40 in good health. Both conserved end residues are part of each CDR3. The order of the fields is J gene, V gene, clone size, D gene, CDR3 protein, CDR3 DNA. A D gene is named only where the DNA matches it firmly. The listing skips clone size in some rows; elsewhere it reads once, few, many or a size class.

j_call: TRBJ2-5; v_call: TRBV29-1; clone_size: .; d_call: .; cdr3_aa: CSVVWSQETQYF; cdr3_nt: TGCAGCGTTGTATGGTCTCAAGAGACCCAGTACTTC
j_call: TRBJ2-2; v_call: TRBV9; clone_size: .; d_call: .; cdr3_aa: CASSDPSHTGELFF; cdr3_nt: TGTGCCAGCAGCGACCCCTCTCACACCGGGGAGCTGTTTTTT
j_call: TRBJ2-3; v_call: TRBV30; clone_size: .; d_call: .; cdr3_aa: CAWSVWGSTDTQYF; cdr3_nt: TGTGCCTGGAGTGTTTGGGGAAGCACAGATACGCAGTATTTT
j_call: TRBJ2-5; v_call: TRBV7-9; clone_size: .; d_call: TRBD2; cdr3_aa: CASSQAGGRRETQYF; cdr3_nt: TGTGCCAGCAGCCAAGCGGGGGGCCGGAGGGAGACCCAGTACTTC
j_call: TRBJ2-7; v_call: TRBV4-1; clone_size: .; d_call: TRBD1; cdr3_aa: CASSHALLGQGSSYEQYF; cdr3_nt: TGCGCCAGCAGCCATGCTTTGCTGGGACAGGGGAGCTCCTACGAGCAGTACTTC
j_call: TRBJ2-7; v_call: TRBV29-1; clone_size: .; d_call: TRBD1; cdr3_aa: CSVVTAIGTVGTYEQYF; cdr3_nt: TGCAGCGTTGTCACCGCTATTGGGACAGTCGGCACCTACGAGCAGTACTTC
j_call: TRBJ2-5; v_call: TRBV30; clone_size: .; d_call: .; cdr3_aa: CAWTGADQETQYF; cdr3_nt: TGTGCCTGGACAGGAGCGGACCAAGAGACCCAGTACTTC
j_call: TRBJ2-5; v_call: TRBV7-2; clone_size: .; d_call: .; cdr3_aa: CASSFPVETQYF; cdr3_nt: TGTGCCAGCAGCTTTCCCGTCGAGACCCAGTACTTC
j_call: TRBJ1-1; v_call: TRBV6-5; clone_size: .; d_call: .; cdr3_aa: CASSFTPNTEAFF; cdr3_nt: TGTGCCAGCAGTTTCACACCGAACACTGAAGCTTTCTTT
j_call: TRBJ2-7; v_call: TRBV29-1; clone_size: .; d_call: TRBD1; cdr3_aa: CSVTGASSYEQYF; cdr3_nt: TGCAGCGTGACAGGGGCGAGCTCCTACGAGCAGTACTTC
j_call: TRBJ2-7; v_call: TRBV20-1; clone_size: .; d_call: .; cdr3_aa: CSASTPYEQYF; cdr3_nt: TGCAGTGCAAGTACCCCTTACGAGCAGTACTTC
j_call: TRBJ2-7; v_call: TRBV11-2; clone_size: few; d_call: .; cdr3_aa: CASSLLESSYEQYF; cdr3_nt: TGTGCCAGCAGCTTACTAGAAAGCTCCTACGAGCAGTACTTC
j_call: TRBJ2-1; v_call: TRBV29-1; clone_size: .; d_call: .; cdr3_aa: CSVASQFSYNEQFF; cdr3_nt: TGCAGCGTTGCATCCCAATTTTCCTACAATGAGCAGTTCTTC
j_call: TRBJ1-2; v_call: TRBV28; clone_size: .; d_call: TRBD1; cdr3_aa: CASRPHTGGDGYTF; cdr3_nt: TGTGCCAGCAGACCTCATACAGGGGGTGATGGCTACACCTTC
j_call: TRBJ2-4; v_call: TRBV7-9; clone_size: few; d_call: .; cdr3_aa: CASSLVPKAKNIQYF; cdr3_nt: TGTGCCAGCAGCTTAGTCCCGAAAGCCAAAAACATTCAGTACTTC
j_call: TRBJ2-1; v_call: TRBV14; clone_size: .; d_call: .; cdr3_aa: CASSWDLYNEQFF; cdr3_nt: TGTGCCAGCAGTTGGGACTTATACAATGAGCAGTTCTTC
j_call: TRBJ2-7; v_call: TRBV29-1; clone_size: .; d_call: TRBD1; cdr3_aa: CSGRTGPYEQYF; cdr3_nt: TGCAGCGGGCGGACAGGGCCCTACGAGCAGTACTTC
j_call: TRBJ2-4; v_call: TRBV15; clone_size: .; d_call: .; cdr3_aa: CATSSSFIQYF; cdr3_nt: TGTGCCACCAGCTCGTCCTTCATTCAGTACTTC
j_call: TRBJ2-3; v_call: TRBV23-1; clone_size: .; d_call: TRBD2; cdr3_aa: CASSQSGGGRTDTQYF; cdr3_nt: TGCGCCAGCAGTCAATCGGGCGGGGGGCGTACAGATACGCAGTATTTT
j_call: TRBJ2-5; v_call: TRBV28; clone_size: few; d_call: .; cdr3_aa: CASSLTVLQETQYF; cdr3_nt: TGTGCCAGCAGTTTAACGGTACTTCAAGAGACCCAGTACTTC
j_call: TRBJ2-1; v_call: TRBV4-1; clone_size: .; d_call: .; cdr3_aa: CASSQGGEGEAYNEQFF; cdr3_nt: TGCGCCAGCAGCCAAGGGGGAGAGGGAGAGGCCTACAATGAGCAGTTCTTC
j_call: TRBJ2-5; v_call: TRBV13; clone_size: .; d_call: TRBD2; cdr3_aa: CASSPGLAPAETQYF; cdr3_nt: TGTGCCAGCAGCCCGGGACTAGCACCCGCCGAGACCCAGTACTTC
j_call: TRBJ1-1; v_call: TRBV30; clone_size: .; d_call: .; cdr3_aa: CAWSVWATAEAFF; cdr3_nt: TGTGCCTGGAGTGTTTGGGCGACGGCTGAAGCTTTCTTT
j_call: TRBJ2-4; v_call: TRBV21-1; clone_size: few; d_call: .; cdr3_aa: CAKGQGAKNIQYF; cdr3_nt: TGTGCCAAAGGACAGGGAGCCAAAAACATTCAGTACTTC
j_call: TRBJ2-6; v_call: TRBV29-1; clone_size: .; d_call: .; cdr3_aa: CSVEAYPQGANVLTF; cdr3_nt: TGCAGCGTTGAGGCCTACCCCCAAGGGGCCAACGTCCTGACTTTC
j_call: TRBJ2-1; v_call: TRBV21-1; clone_size: .; d_call: .; cdr3_aa: CASSKRAQYNEQFF; cdr3_nt: TGTGCCAGCAGCAAAAGGGCACAGTACAATGAGCAGTTCTTC
j_call: TRBJ2-7; v_call: TRBV7-9; clone_size: .; d_call: TRBD1; cdr3_aa: CASSSWTGVTYEQYF; cdr3_nt: TGTGCCAGCAGCTCGTGGACAGGGGTAACCTACGAGCAGTACTTC
j_call: TRBJ2-1; v_call: TRBV28; clone_size: .; d_call: .; cdr3_aa: CASSLLIVGTRNEQFF; cdr3_nt: TGTGCCAGCAGTTTACTTATAGTGGGGACGAGGAATGAGCAGTTCTTC
j_call: TRBJ2-7; v_call: TRBV7-2; clone_size: .; d_call: TRBD2; cdr3_aa: CASSLIAGEIYEQYF; cdr3_nt: TGTGCCAGCAGCTTAATAGCGGGAGAGATCTACGAGCAGTACTTC
j_call: TRBJ2-7; v_call: TRBV5-1; clone_size: .; d_call: TRBD1; cdr3_aa: CASSFEQGIRYEQYF; cdr3_nt: TGCGCCAGCAGCTTCGAACAGGGGATTCGATACGAGCAGTACTTC
j_call: TRBJ1-1; v_call: TRBV30; clone_size: .; d_call: TRBD1; cdr3_aa: CAWSVPGQGRTEAFF; cdr3_nt: TGTGCCTGGAGTGTACCAGGACAGGGGAGGACTGAAGCTTTCTTT
j_call: TRBJ1-1; v_call: TRBV4-2; clone_size: .; d_call: .; cdr3_aa: CASSQAGRENTEAFF; cdr3_nt: TGTGCCAGCAGCCAAGCGGGACGGGAGAACACTGAAGCTTTCTTT
j_call: TRBJ1-2; v_call: TRBV30; clone_size: once; d_call: .; cdr3_aa: CAWSVAGYGYTF; cdr3_nt: TGTGCCTGGAGTGTGGCAGGCTATGGCTACACCTTC
j_call: TRBJ2-1; v_call: TRBV9; clone_size: .; d_call: .; cdr3_aa: CASSVGDLSNEQFF; cdr3_nt: TGTGCCAGCAGCGTAGGTGACCTCAGTAATGAGCAGTTCTTC
j_call: TRBJ1-1; v_call: TRBV30; clone_size: few; d_call: .; cdr3_aa: CAWDEGTEAFF; cdr3_nt: TGTGCCTGGGATGAGGGTACTGAAGCTTTCTTT
j_call: TRBJ1-5; v_call: TRBV25-1; clone_size: .; d_call: .; cdr3_aa: CASSGAGNQPQHF; cdr3_nt: TGTGCCAGCAGTGGCGCGGGCAATCAGCCCCAGCATTTT
j_call: TRBJ2-2; v_call: TRBV25-1; clone_size: .; d_call: .; cdr3_aa: CASAPTGTGELFF; cdr3_nt: TGTGCCAGTGCTCCCACAGGCACCGGGGAGCTGTTTTTT
j_call: TRBJ2-6; v_call: TRBV6-5; clone_size: .; d_call: .; cdr3_aa: CASSYGLGSGANVLTF; cdr3_nt: TGTGCCAGCAGTTACGGCCTGGGCTCTGGGGCCAACGTCCTGACTTTC
j_call: TRBJ2-1; v_call: TRBV30; clone_size: few; d_call: .; cdr3_aa: CAWAHYNEQFF; cdr3_nt: TGTGCCTGGGCTCATTACAATGAGCAGTTCTTC
j_call: TRBJ2-7; v_call: TRBV7-2; clone_size: few; d_call: TRBD2; cdr3_aa: CASSSGTSGMGEQYF; cdr3_nt: TGTGCCAGCAGCTCCGGGACTAGCGGGATGGGGGAGCAGTACTTC
j_call: TRBJ2-3; v_call: TRBV29-1; clone_size: .; d_call: .; cdr3_aa: CSVTFTDTQYF; cdr3_nt: TGCAGCGTTACGTTCACAGATACGCAGTATTTT
j_call: TRBJ2-3; v_call: TRBV2; clone_size: .; d_call: TRBD2; cdr3_aa: CASRTGLADTDTQYF; cdr3_nt: TGTGCCAGCAGGACTGGACTAGCGGACACAGATACGCAGTATTTT
j_call: TRBJ2-1; v_call: TRBV7-8; clone_size: .; d_call: .; cdr3_aa: CASSLGGTNEQFF; cdr3_nt: TGTGCCAGCAGCTTAGGCGGGACGAATGAGCAGTTCTTC
j_call: TRBJ2-7; v_call: TRBV30; clone_size: .; d_call: .; cdr3_aa: CAWSVPRISYEQYF; cdr3_nt: TGTGCCTGGAGTGTACCCAGGATCTCCTACGAGCAGTACTTC
j_call: TRBJ2-7; v_call: TRBV9; clone_size: .; d_call: .; cdr3_aa: CASSRLVNSYEQYF; cdr3_nt: TGTGCCAGCAGCCGCCTAGTAAACTCCTACGAGCAGTACTTC
j_call: TRBJ2-3; v_call: TRBV30; clone_size: .; d_call: TRBD1; cdr3_aa: CAWSVQGAVDTQYF; cdr3_nt: TGTGCCTGGAGTGTACAGGGGGCTGTAGATACGCAGTATTTT